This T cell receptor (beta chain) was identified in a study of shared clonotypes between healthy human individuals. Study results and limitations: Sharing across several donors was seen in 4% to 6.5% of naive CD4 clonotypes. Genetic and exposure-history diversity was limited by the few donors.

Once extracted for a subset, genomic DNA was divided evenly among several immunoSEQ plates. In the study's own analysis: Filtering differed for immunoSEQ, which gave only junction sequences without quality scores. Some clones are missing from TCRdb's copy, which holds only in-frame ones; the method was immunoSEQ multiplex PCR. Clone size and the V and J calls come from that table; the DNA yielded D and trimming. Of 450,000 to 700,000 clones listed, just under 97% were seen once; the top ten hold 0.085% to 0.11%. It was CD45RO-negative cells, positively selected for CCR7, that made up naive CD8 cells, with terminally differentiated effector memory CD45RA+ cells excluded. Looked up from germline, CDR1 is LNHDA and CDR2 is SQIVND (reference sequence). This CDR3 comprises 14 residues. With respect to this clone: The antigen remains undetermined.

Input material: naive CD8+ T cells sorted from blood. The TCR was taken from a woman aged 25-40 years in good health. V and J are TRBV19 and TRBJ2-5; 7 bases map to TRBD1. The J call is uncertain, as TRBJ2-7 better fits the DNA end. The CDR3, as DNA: TGTGCCAGTAGTAACCGACAGGGCGAGGACGAGCAGTACTTC. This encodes CASSNRQGEDEQYF.